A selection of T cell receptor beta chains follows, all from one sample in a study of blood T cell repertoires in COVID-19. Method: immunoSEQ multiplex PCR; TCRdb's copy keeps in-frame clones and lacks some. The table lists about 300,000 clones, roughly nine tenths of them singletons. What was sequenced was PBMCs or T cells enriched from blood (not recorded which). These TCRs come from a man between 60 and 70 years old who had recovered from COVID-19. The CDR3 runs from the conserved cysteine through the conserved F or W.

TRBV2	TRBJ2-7	CASRLAEQSYEQYF
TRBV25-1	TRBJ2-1	CASSDILAGSYNEQFF
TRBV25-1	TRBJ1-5	CASSNTGGNQPQHF
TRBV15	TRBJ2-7	CATSRPRGTGGLEQYF
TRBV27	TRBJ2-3	CASSFDYLKLRDTQYF
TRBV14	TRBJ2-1	CASSPLGSGTYNEQFF
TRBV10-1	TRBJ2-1	CASSGGLAGNEQFF
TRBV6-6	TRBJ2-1	CASSFNHRGNEQFF
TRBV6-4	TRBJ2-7	CASGYSTGEQYF
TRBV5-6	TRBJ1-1	CASSKDRDAAFF
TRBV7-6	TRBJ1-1	CASSLMGGDTEAFF
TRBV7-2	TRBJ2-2	CASRGLALNTGELFF
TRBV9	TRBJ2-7	CASSVEAGGLEQYF
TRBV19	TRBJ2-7	CASSADRRVYEQYF
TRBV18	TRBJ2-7	CASSPSRATSEQYF
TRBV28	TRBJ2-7	CASSLWQGSYEQYF
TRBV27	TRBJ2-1	CASSYLTTYNEQFF
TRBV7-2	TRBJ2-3	CASSLVVFVGSGSTDTQYF
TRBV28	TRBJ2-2	CASTRSGRNTGELFF
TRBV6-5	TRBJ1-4	CASSNRGGTEKLFF
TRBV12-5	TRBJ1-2	CATTAAGSERGYTF
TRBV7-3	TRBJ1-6	CASSLKGVISPLHF
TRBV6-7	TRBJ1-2	CASRPRGYTF
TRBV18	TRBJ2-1	CASSLQGERLNEQFF
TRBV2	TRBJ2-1	CASNEEIYNEQFF
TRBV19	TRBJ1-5	CASSITGTGGQPQHF
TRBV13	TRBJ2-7	CASSLEGSGMKQYF
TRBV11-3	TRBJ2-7	CASSHKGSALYEQYF
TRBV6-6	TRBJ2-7	CASMGLYEQYF
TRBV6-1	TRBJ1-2	CASSEWGVYGYTF
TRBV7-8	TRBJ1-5	CASSPDRGQPQHF
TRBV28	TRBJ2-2	CASSMTRNYGELFF
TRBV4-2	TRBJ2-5	CASSRTLAGKLETQYF
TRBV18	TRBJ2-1	CASSPPAGLGPLREQFF
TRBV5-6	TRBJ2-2	CASSLGAGTGELFF
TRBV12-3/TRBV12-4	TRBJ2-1	CASSFGQDLEQFF
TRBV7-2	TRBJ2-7	CASSLYSRLLDYEQYF
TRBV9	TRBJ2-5	CASSSGGRETQYF
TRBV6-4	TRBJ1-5	CASSENQGSQPQHF
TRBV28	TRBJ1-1	CASTTGPVGTEAFF
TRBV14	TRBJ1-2	CASSRGGTYGYTF
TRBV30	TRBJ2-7	CAWSSGQGFYEQYF